This TCR beta chain was sequenced in a study of PD-1 blockade in classical Hodgkin lymphoma. Study-level background: Intravenous nivolumab at 3 mg/kg was given to patients every 2 weeks.

Each of the patients experienced relapse following autologous stem cell transplantation, and their brentuximab vedotin exposure differed. Only in-frame clones appear in the TCRdb table, and some are missing; sequencing was by immunoSEQ multiplex PCR. Among under 60,000 clones listed, around 70% were seen once. This clone was picked up a small number of times. The TCR sequence derives from a human donor with classical Hodgkin lymphoma. The sample was peripheral blood mononuclear cells (PBMCs), taken at baseline.

DNA for the CDR3: TGTGCCAGCAGCCAAGAAACCCAGCTGAACACTGAAGCTTTCTTT. It translates to CASSQETQLNTEAFF. The chain couples TRBV14 to TRBJ1-1; D is unresolved. The germline V gene encodes CDR1 SGHDN and CDR2 FVKESK. The CDR3 consists of 15 residues. V was trimmed by 0 bases and J by 0 bases, leaving 8 bases between them. Full variable domain (rest looked up from reference TRBV14 and TRBJ1-1): EAGVTQFPSHSVIEKGQTVTLRCDPISGHDNLYWYRRVMGKEIKFLLHFVKESKQDESGMPNNRFLAERTGGTYSTLKVQPAELEDSGVYFCASSQETQLNTEAFFGQGTRLTVV.